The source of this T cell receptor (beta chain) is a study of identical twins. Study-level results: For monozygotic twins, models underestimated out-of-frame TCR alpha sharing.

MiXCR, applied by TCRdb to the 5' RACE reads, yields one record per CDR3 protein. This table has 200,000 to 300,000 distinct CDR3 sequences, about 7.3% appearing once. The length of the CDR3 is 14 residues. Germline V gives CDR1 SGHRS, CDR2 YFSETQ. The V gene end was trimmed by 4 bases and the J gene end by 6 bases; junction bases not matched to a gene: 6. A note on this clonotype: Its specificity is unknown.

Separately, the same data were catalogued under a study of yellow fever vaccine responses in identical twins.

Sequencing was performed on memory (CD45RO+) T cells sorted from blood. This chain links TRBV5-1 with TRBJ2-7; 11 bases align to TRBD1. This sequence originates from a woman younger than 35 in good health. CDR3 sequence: CASSRGQGESEQYF. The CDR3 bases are TGCGCCAGCAGCCGGGGACAGGGGGAAAGCGAGCAGTACTTC.